Sequencing of this T cell receptor (beta chain) was carried out in a study of T cell responses to AZD1222 COVID-19 vaccine. There are 15 residues in the CDR3. Deletions cut 8 bases from V and 2 bases from J, with 16 bases between. Germline V gene data show CDR1 as MDHEN and CDR2 as SYDVKM. Generated by immunoSEQ multiplex PCR, the TCRdb table keeps only in-frame clones and is missing some. The data contain about 180,000 clones, about 90% of them singletons. Sequencing was performed on peripheral blood, taken on day 0 of AZD1222 vaccination. The receptor was isolated from an adult in good health. J is TRBJ1-5 and V is TRBV28, with D possibly matching TRBD1 (6 bases). The CDR3 DNA is TGTGCCAGCCTATGGGGGGCTGAGGGCAATCAGCCCCAGCATTTT. This encodes CASLWGAEGNQPQHF.